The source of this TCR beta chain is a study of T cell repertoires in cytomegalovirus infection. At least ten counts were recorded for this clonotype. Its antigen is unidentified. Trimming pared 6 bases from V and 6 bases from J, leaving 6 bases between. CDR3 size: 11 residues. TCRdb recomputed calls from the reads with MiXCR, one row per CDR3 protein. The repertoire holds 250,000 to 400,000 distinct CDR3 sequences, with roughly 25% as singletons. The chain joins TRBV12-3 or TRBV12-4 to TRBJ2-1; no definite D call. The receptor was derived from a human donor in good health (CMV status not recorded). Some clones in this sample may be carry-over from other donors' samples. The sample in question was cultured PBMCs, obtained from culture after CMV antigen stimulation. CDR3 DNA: TGTGCCAGCAGCCCCTTCAATGAGCAGTTCTTC. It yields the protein CASSPFNEQFF.